The sequence of this T cell receptor beta chain was determined in a study of T cells in Graves' hyperthyroidism and ophthalmopathy. TCR beta CDR3 sequences were amplified from RNA transcripts. The study used the HTBI primer set for a first-round RT-PCR of the TCR CDR3. A single record per CDR3 protein comes from TCRdb applying MiXCR to the multiplex PCR reads. The sample shows roughly 380,000 distinct CDR3 sequences, around 13% of them seen only once. This CDR3 region has 14 residues. V dropped 4 bases and J dropped 2; count of bases not matched to a gene: 3. At least ten counts were recorded for this clonotype.

The J gene is TRBJ1-1, the V gene TRBV12-3 or TRBV12-4; 8 nucleotides line up with TRBD1. The sequence came from a woman between 55 and 75 years old with Graves' hyperthyroidism. Sequencing used blood. The DNA for the CDR3 is TGTGCCAGCAGTTCGACAGGGGCTAACACTGAAGCTTTCTTT. Protein sequence: CASSSTGANTEAFF.